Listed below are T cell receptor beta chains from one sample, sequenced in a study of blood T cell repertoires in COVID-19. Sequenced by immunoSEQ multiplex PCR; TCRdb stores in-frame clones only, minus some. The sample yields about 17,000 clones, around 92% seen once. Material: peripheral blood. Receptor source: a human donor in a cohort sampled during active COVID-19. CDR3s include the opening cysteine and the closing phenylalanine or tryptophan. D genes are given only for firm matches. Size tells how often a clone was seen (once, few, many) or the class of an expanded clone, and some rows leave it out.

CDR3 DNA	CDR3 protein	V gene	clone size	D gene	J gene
TGTGCCAGCAGCGTACAGGGGCTGGATTCGGGAAACACCATATATTTT	CASSVQGLDSGNTIYF	TRBV9	once	NA	TRBJ1-3
TGTGCCAGCAGTTTTACGACAGGACCTAATCAGCCCCAGCATTTT	CASSFTTGPNQPQHF	TRBV28	NA	NA	TRBJ1-5
TGTGCCAGCAGCTTATCACGCTTTGGCCTGGGGGAGGGAGATACGCAGTATTTT	CASSLSRFGLGEGDTQYF	TRBV11-2	NA	TRBD2	TRBJ2-3
TGTGCCAGCAGTACACAGGGACTAATGAACACTGAAGCTTTCTTT	CASSTQGLMNTEAFF	TRBV6-5	NA	NA	TRBJ1-1
TGTGCCAGCAGCTTACAGGGGAGTGTAACCTACGAGCAGTACTTC	CASSLQGSVTYEQYF	TRBV7-2	NA	NA	TRBJ2-7
TGTGCCAGCAGCTCGCTCTCCGGGACAGGGTTAGAGACCCAGTACTTC	CASSSLSGTGLETQYF	TRBV9	NA	TRBD1	TRBJ2-5
TGCGCCAGCAGCTTGGGGCTAGCGGGGACCTACAATGAGCAGTTCTTC	CASSLGLAGTYNEQFF	TRBV5-1	NA	TRBD2	TRBJ2-1
TGTGCCAGCAGTTTTGGTTCCGGCTCCTACGAGCAGTACTTC	CASSFGSGSYEQYF	TRBV6-5	NA	NA	TRBJ2-7
TGTGCCAGCAGCTTACTGGCGGGGTACGAGCAGTACTTC	CASSLLAGYEQYF	TRBV7-2	NA	NA	TRBJ2-7
TGTGCCAGCAGCCGGACAGGAGACGTTAACTATGGCTACACCTTC	CASSRTGDVNYGYTF	TRBV11-2	once	TRBD1	TRBJ1-2
TGTGCCAGCGACGATCAGGGGAATCAGCCCCAGCATTTT	CASDDQGNQPQHF	TRBV18	NA	NA	TRBJ1-5
TGTGCAAGTCGCTTAAAGGTGGAGAGGGCCTGCACCTACAATGAGCAGTTCTTC	CASRLKVERACTYNEQFF	TRBV12-2	NA	NA	TRBJ2-1
TGTGCCAGCAGCCGGGACAGGGGTAACAATCAGCCCCAGCATTTT	CASSRDRGNNQPQHF	TRBV7-2	NA	TRBD1	TRBJ1-5
TGTGCCACCAGGGGGGACAGGTCCTACGAGCAGTACTTC	CATRGDRSYEQYF	TRBV15	NA	TRBD1	TRBJ2-7
TGTGCCAGCAGCCTCAGGGGGAACTACGAGCAGTACTTC	CASSLRGNYEQYF	TRBV6-2/TRBV6-3	NA	TRBD1	TRBJ2-7
TGTGCCAGCAGCCCTGACAGGGGTGAAAAACTGTTTTTT	CASSPDRGEKLFF	TRBV12-3/TRBV12-4	NA	TRBD1	TRBJ1-4
TGTGCTAGCAGCTTAGGCGGCGGGGCTTACAATGAGCAGTTCTTC	CASSLGGGAYNEQFF	TRBV7-7	NA	NA	TRBJ2-1